This T cell receptor (beta chain) was identified during a study of blood T cell repertoires in COVID-19. Study at large: Italy, Spain and the United States were the sources of the convalescent and acute COVID-19 samples.

Living in about two dozen US areas, the participants were between roughly 18 and 95 years of age. Participants' own reports of clinical history determined their cohort assignment. In the original processing: Reference gene primer amplification gave nucleated cell count estimates. Sequenced by immunoSEQ multiplex PCR; TCRdb stores in-frame clones only, minus some. The V and J calls and the clone size are those of that table, but D and trimming were determined from the DNA. The table shows hundreds of thousands of clones, with over 75% occurring only once. This clone was counted a few times. This TCR derives from a young man who had recovered from COVID-19. Sample: PBMCs or T cells enriched from blood (not recorded which).

The CDR3 sequence: CATSDYSGSGFF. The CDR3 coding sequence is TGTGCCACCAGTGATTATAGCGGGAGCGGGTTCTTC. The chain links TRBV24-1 to TRBJ2-1; TRBD2 agrees at 9 bases. The CDR3 is 12 residues long. CDR1 and CDR2 from the germline V gene are KGHDR and SFDVKD. V shed 2 bases, J shed 15 bases, and the junction held 4 bases outside the gene matches.